A single sample is the source of the 20 T cell receptor beta chains below, sequenced in a study of tumor and adjacent non-tumor tissue in lung cancer. Three rounds of nested PCR, following a modified ARM-PCR protocol, produced the TCRbeta library. Via MiXCR, TCRdb re-called the multiplex PCR reads, giving one row per CDR3 protein. The top ten hold about 31% of the sample, which has some 66,000 distinct CDR3 sequences, 61% seen once. The template was RNA from unsorted bulk tissue. The normal lung tissue was taken more than 3 cm from the tumor edge. Material: distant non-tumor lung tissue. The receptors derive from a man in his 70s with non-small cell lung cancer.

This clonotype was observed a few times. The DNA of the CDR3 is TGCAGTGCGACTCCCTCTGGGCGGGGGGGGAACACTGAAGCTTTCTTT. As protein: CSATPSGRGGNTEAFF. The genes are TRBV20-1 and TRBJ1-1; tentatively, D is TRBD1 (5 bases). The CDR3 covers 16 residues. Looked up from germline, CDR1 is DFQATT and CDR2 is SNEGSKA (reference sequence). Between the trimmed V and J ends, which lost 6 bases and 1 base, there was a span of 21 bases.

As to this clonotype: An end of the junction does not agree with germline; a read error may underlie this. This chain joins TRBV29-1 and TRBJ1-5; TRBD1 is a possible D gene (5 bases). From germline, CDR1 is SQVTM and CDR2 ANQGSEA. The CDR3 loop spans 17 amino acids. CDR3 coding DNA: TGCAGCGTTGAAGAGACAGCCAAAACCGACCGAAATCTGCCCCAGCATTTT. Its translation: CSVEETAKTDRNLPQHF.

On this clonotype: Possible read error: a much larger clone is one base away. A read error is likely, as this CDR3 ends without the conserved phenylalanine or tryptophan. The rearrangement uses TRBV6-5 and TRBJ2-3; D remains ambiguous. The CDR3 contains 11 residues. Germline V lookup: CDR1 MNHEY, CDR2 SVGAGI. Trimming removed 8 bases from V and 4 bases from J, with 7 bases in between. DNA of the CDR3: TGTGCCAGCGGCTACCCAGATACGCAGTATTTA. Amino acids: CASGYPDTQYL.

As for this clonotype: The junction shows a germline mismatch at one end, possibly a read error. The chain carries TRBV4-2 and TRBJ2-1, with 8 bases matching TRBD2. The length of the CDR3 is 15 residues. Germline CDR1 reads LGHNA; CDR2 reads YNFKEQ. CDR3 in DNA: TGCGCCAGCTGCCAAGATCAGGGACTAGGCGGTGAGCAGTTCTTC. Translation gives CASCQDQGLGGEQFF.

A remark on this clonotype: Germline and junction disagree at one end, which may indicate a read error. The chain is built from TRBV6-6 and TRBJ1-2, with D unresolved. CDR3 length equals 18 residues. CDR1 is MNHNY, CDR2 SVGAGI, per germline (reference sequence). CDR3 sequence (DNA): TGTGCCAGCAGTTACTCCCCAGGTCCGGTCTCCTATCGCTCTAGCTACGCCTTC. Protein product: CASSYSPGPVSYRSSYAF.

Details on this clonotype: One end of the junction does not line up with germline, which may come from a read error. The genes are TRBV11-2 and TRBJ2-6; possibly TRBD1 or TRBD2 for D (5 bases each). Germline V gene data show CDR1 as SGHAT and CDR2 as FQNNGV. The CDR3 loop spans 17 amino acids. The CDR3 DNA is TGTACCAGCGGCAACCGGGGCCTAAGCTCTGGGGCCAACGTCATGACTTTC. It codes for CTSGNRGLSSGANVMTF.

As for this clonotype: The junction departs from the called germline gene at one end, perhaps through a read error. The chain employs TRBV30 and TRBJ2-6, with D perhaps assigned TRBD1 or TRBD2 (5 bases each). This CDR3 spans 13 amino acids. Germline assignment: CDR1 GTSNPN and CDR2 SVGIG (reference sequence). This chain's CDR3 is CAWDSSGTNVLTF. The DNA of the CDR3 is TGTGCCTGGGACAGCTCTGGGACCAATGTCCTGACTTTC.

This clonotype was counted at least ten times. This chain joins TRBV5-6 and TRBJ2-7; TRBD2 is a possible D gene (5 bases). This CDR3 region has 16 residues. Germline assignment: CDR1 SGHDT and CDR2 YYEEEE. V lost 3 bases, J lost 2 bases, and 18 bases lay in between. The CDR3 sequence is CASSYEGPALAYEQYF. CDR3 in DNA: TGTGCCAGCAGCTACGAGGGTCCGGCACTAGCCTACGAGCAGTACTTC.

With regard to this clonotype: Mismatch with germline at one junction end may stem from a read error. The chain carries TRBV12-3 or TRBV12-4 and TRBJ2-2, with 14 bases that match TRBD2. The CDR3 sequence is 18 residues long. The CDR3 region is CVSSPGGLAGENTGELFF. The CDR3 DNA follows: TGTGTCAGCAGTCCCGGGGGACTAGCGGGAGAGAACACCGGGGAGCTGTTTTTT.

This clonotype appeared once. Mismatch with germline at one junction end may stem from a read error. The V and J genes are TRBV7-9 and TRBJ1-2, with D possibly TRBD1 on 5 matching bases. CDR1 is SEHNR, CDR2 FQNEAQ, per germline (reference sequence). This CDR3 region has 14 residues. The CDR3 DNA reads as TGTGCCAACAGCTTGACAGCTACAGACTATGGCTACACCTTC. This sequence encodes CANSLTATDYGYTF. Full variable domain (rest looked up from reference TRBV7-9 and TRBJ1-2): DTGVSQNPRHKITKRGQNVTFRCDPISEHNRLYWYRQTLGQGPEFLTYFQNEAQLEKSRLLSDRFSAERPKGSFSTLEIQRTEQGDSAMYLCANSLTATDYGYTFGSGTRLTVV.

With respect to this clonotype: No conserved phenylalanine or tryptophan is present at the end of the CDR3, so a read error is the likely explanation. The rearrangement links TRBV11-2 to TRBJ1-2; 11 positions agree with TRBD1. The CDR3 runs 14 residues. The germline V gene encodes CDR1 SGHAT and CDR2 FQNNGV. The CDR3 protein is CARSTGQGAWGYTL. In nucleotides, the CDR3 is TGTGCCCGCAGCACCGGACAGGGGGCGTGGGGCTACACCCTC.

As regards this clonotype: The CDR3 does not end in the conserved phenylalanine or tryptophan, so this is likely a read error. The DNA is left out, because the CDR3 cannot be placed on it with certainty; the CDR3 is given as TCRdb lists it. The gene calls are TRBV29-1 and TRBJ2-7; the D call TRBD1 from the table was never checked on the DNA. The CDR3 has 11 amino acids, counting both end residues. CDR1 is SQVTM, CDR2 ANQGSEA, per germline. Here the CDR3 reads CGVDGGNKHYI.

This rearrangement joins TRBV7-9 to TRBJ2-1; D uncertain. V was trimmed by 5 bases and J by 7 bases, leaving 18 bases between them. Germline lookup yields CDR1 SEHNR and CDR2 FQNEAQ (reference sequence). The CDR3 runs to 15 residues. CDR3 sequence: CASSPLLMSRNEQFF. The CDR3, as DNA: TGTGCCAGCAGCCCCCTTCTGATGTCGCGGAATGAGCAGTTCTTC.

The chain employs TRBV19 and TRBJ1-1, with D hard to call. CDR3 length equals 13 residues. Trimming removed 5 bases from V and 0 bases from J, with 7 bases in between. CDR1 is LNHDA and CDR2 is SQIVND in the germline V gene (reference sequence). The CDR3 is CASSFQLNTEAFF. The CDR3 nucleotides are TGTGCCAGTAGTTTTCAGCTGAACACTGAAGCTTTCTTT.

Notes on this clonotype: One end of the junction is discordant with germline, which a read error may explain. V gene TRBV7-9 combines with J gene TRBJ2-1, with D unresolved. CDR1 and CDR2 (germline): SEHNR, FQNEAQ (reference sequence). The CDR3 has 13 residues. The DNA for the CDR3 is TGTGCCAACAGCTTCCCAGGTGGGCTTCGGGAGTTCTTC. This codes for CANSFPGGLREFF.

This chain joins TRBV12-3 or TRBV12-4 and TRBJ1-2, with D unresolved. The CDR3 is 14 residues long. The V end lost 7 bases, the J end lost 0 bases, and 12 bases lay between the germline ends. The CDR3 nucleotides are TGTGCCAGCACCGGGTCAGATCCTAACTATGGCTACACCTTC. This sequence encodes CASTGSDPNYGYTF.

As concerns this clonotype: One end of the junction varies from germline; a read error may be responsible. The chain is built from TRBV11-1 and TRBJ1-2; D not certain. CDR3 length equals 13 residues. Germline V CDR1 and CDR2: SGHAT, FQDESV (reference sequence). CDR3 residues: CASILEGGNGYTF. The DNA of the CDR3 is TGCGCCAGCATCTTAGAGGGAGGAAATGGCTACACCTTC.

This clonotype was seen ten or more times. The gene calls are TRBV6-1 and TRBJ1-1; 7 bases are a match to TRBD1. The germline CDR1 and CDR2 sequences are MNHNS and SASEGT. V trimming: 7 bases; J trimming: 1 base; junction bases outside the gene matches: 6. The CDR3 is made up of 14 amino acids. This CDR3 reads CASKPSGGNTEAFF. The CDR3 region has the DNA TGTGCCAGCAAACCTTCAGGGGGGAACACTGAAGCTTTCTTT.

The CDR3 reads CASSFLGRGDTGELFF. CDR3 in DNA: TGTGCCAGCAGCTTCCTAGGGAGAGGGGACACCGGGGAGCTGTTTTTT. The gene calls are TRBV7-9 and TRBJ2-2; D assignment may be TRBD1 or TRBD2 (5 bases each). V dropped 3 bases and J dropped 3 bases, with 14 bases sitting between them. CDR1 is SEHNR and CDR2 is FQNEAQ in the germline V gene (reference sequence). This CDR3 is 16 amino acids long.

On this clonotype itself: This may be a read error: a much more frequent sequence differs by one nucleotide. The chain couples TRBV28 to TRBJ2-1; tentatively, D is TRBD2 (6 bases). V gave up 8 bases and J gave up 7 bases, with 24 bases separating them. The CDR3 runs to 16 residues. CDR1 and CDR2 (germline): MDHEN, SYDVKM. The CDR3, as DNA: TGTGCCAGCGGGACCACGTGGGGAGGAGCTTTAAATGAGCAGTTCTTC. It specifies CASGTTWGGALNEQFF.